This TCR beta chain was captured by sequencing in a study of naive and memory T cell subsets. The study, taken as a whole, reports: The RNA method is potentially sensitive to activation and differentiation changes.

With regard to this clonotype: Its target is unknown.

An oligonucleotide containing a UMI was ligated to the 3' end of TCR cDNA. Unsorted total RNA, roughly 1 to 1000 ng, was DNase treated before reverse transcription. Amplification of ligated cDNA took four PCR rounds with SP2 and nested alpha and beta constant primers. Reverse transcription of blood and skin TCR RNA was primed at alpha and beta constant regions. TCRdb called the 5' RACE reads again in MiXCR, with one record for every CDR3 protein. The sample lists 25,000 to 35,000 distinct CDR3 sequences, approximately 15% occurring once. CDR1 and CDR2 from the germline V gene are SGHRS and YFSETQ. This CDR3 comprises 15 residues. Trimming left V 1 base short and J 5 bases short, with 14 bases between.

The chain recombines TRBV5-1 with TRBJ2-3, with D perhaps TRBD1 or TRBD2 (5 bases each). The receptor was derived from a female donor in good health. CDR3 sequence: CASSLQGSRGDTQYF. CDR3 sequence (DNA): TGCGCCAGCAGCTTGCAGGGTTCGAGGGGAGATACGCAGTATTTT.